The 31 T cell receptor beta chains below were found in one sample sequenced in a study of radiation and T cells in renal cell carcinoma. This sample's time point: blood 4 weeks post-SBRT, at nephrectomy. As for treatment: 15 Gy SBRT to primary tumor, nephrectomy 4 weeks later. TCRdb's table, derived via immunoSEQ multiplex PCR, lists solely in-frame clones and lacks some. Of about 100,000 clones listed, around 84% are singletons. The material was blood, obtained from a patient whose treatment included radiotherapy and nephrectomy. All receptors derive from a man in his sixties with renal cell carcinoma.

The CDR3 spells CAWSPGVRQPQHF. The CDR3 DNA is TGTGCCTGGAGCCCCGGGGTCAGGCAGCCCCAGCATTTT. The chain recombines TRBV30 with TRBJ1-5, with D hard to call. The CDR3 runs to 13 residues. The V end was cut by 3 bases, the J end by 7 bases, with 13 bases between. Germline lookup yields CDR1 GTSNPN and CDR2 SVGIG (reference sequence).

The rearrangement links TRBV10-3 to TRBJ1-4; possibly TRBD1 for D (6 bases). V was trimmed by 5 bases and J by 7 bases, leaving 14 bases between them. This CDR3 is 14 amino acids long. Germline V CDR1 and CDR2: ENHRY, SYGVKD. The CDR3 DNA reads TGTGCCATCAGTCAGGGGAATCGGGGTGAAAAACTGTTTTTT. Protein: CAISQGNRGEKLFF.

The chain carries TRBV6-6 and TRBJ2-7, with 12 positions matching TRBD2. The CDR3 extends over 16 amino acids. Germline V CDR1 and CDR2: MNHNY, SVGAGI (reference sequence). The J segment lost 3 bases and the V segment lost 5 bases, leaving 8 bases of the junction unmatched. The CDR3 DNA reads TGTGCCAGCAGTCCCTTGACTAGCGGGAGTGTCTACGAGCAGTACTTC. Translated, it gives CASSPLTSGSVYEQYF.

V is TRBV7-9 and J is TRBJ2-1; 9 bases align to TRBD2. The germline V gene has CDR1 SEHNR and CDR2 FQNEAQ (reference sequence). The length of the CDR3 is 18 residues. V shed 4 bases and J 7 bases; nucleotides not matched to a gene: 17. The DNA of the CDR3 is TGTGCCAGCAGCTCCCTGACTAGCGGCCCCACTGCGAGGAATGAGCAGTTCTTC. Protein: CASSSLTSGPTARNEQFF.

This sequence joins TRBV30 and TRBJ1-1; TRBD1 might be the D (5 bases). The CDR3 spans 14 residues. V was cut by 2 bases and J by 1 base, with 11 bases left in between. Germline V gives CDR1 GTSNPN, CDR2 SVGIG (reference sequence). The CDR3 region is CAWSTGRENTEAFF. The CDR3 DNA follows: TGTGCCTGGAGTACGGGACGGGAGAACACTGAAGCTTTCTTT.

The V call is TRBV28, the J call TRBJ2-1; D tentatively reads TRBD1 or TRBD2 (5 bases each). The germline gives CDR1 MDHEN, CDR2 SYDVKM. V was pared by 4 bases and J by 7 bases, with 14 bases between. This CDR3 region has 14 residues. The CDR3 region has the DNA TGTGCCAGCAGTTACACGGGACGGGTAAATGAGCAGTTCTTC. Amino acid sequence: CASSYTGRVNEQFF.

The J gene is TRBJ2-3, the V gene TRBV5-1, with 9 bases identical to TRBD1. The trim removed 4 bases at V and 5 bases at J, leaving 8 bases unmatched. Germline V gene data show CDR1 as SGHRS and CDR2 as YFSETQ. This CDR3 contains 15 residues. CDR3 amino acids: CASSVGQGWGDTQYF. In nucleotides, the CDR3 is TGCGCCAGCAGCGTCGGACAGGGGTGGGGAGATACGCAGTATTTT.

The CDR3 spells CASGGQEKSYEQYF. The CDR3 coding sequence is TGTGCCAGCGGCGGACAGGAGAAATCCTACGAGCAGTACTTC. The rearrangement uses TRBV7-9 and TRBJ2-5, with TRBD1 matching over 7 bases. The J call may not be correct, given that the DNA end is closer to TRBJ2-7. Germline CDR1 is SEHNR and CDR2 is FQNEAQ (reference sequence). CDR3 size: 14 residues.

The DNA for the CDR3 is TGTGCCAGCAGCCTCGTCCCGGGACAGGGTACCTCTGGGGCCAACGTCCTGACTTTC. Translation: CASSLVPGQGTSGANVLTF. V is TRBV5-4 and J is TRBJ2-6, with TRBD1 identical over 9 bases. The germline CDR1 and CDR2 sequences are SGHNT and YYREEE (reference sequence). The CDR3 has 19 residues. The trim removed 4 bases at V and 0 bases at J, leaving 11 bases unmatched.

The CDR3 bases are TGTGCCAGCAGAGGACAGGGGCTCGGCACAGATACGCAGTATTTT. This encodes CASRGQGLGTDTQYF. The chain couples TRBV2 to TRBJ2-3; TRBD1 matches 9 bases. V shed 6 bases, J shed 1 base, and the junction held 5 bases outside the gene matches. Germline V gene lookup returns CDR1 SNHLY and CDR2 FYNNEI. This CDR3 has 15 amino acids.

This chain connects TRBV5-1 to TRBJ2-1; D is unresolved. This CDR3 contains 17 residues. V was shortened by 0 bases and J by 0 bases, with 13 bases between the two germline ends. The V gene's germline CDR1 is SGHRS and CDR2 YFSETQ. The CDR3 DNA sequence: TGCGCCAGCAGCTTGGGCCGTGCTCGGAGCTCCTACAATGAGCAGTTCTTC. This translates into CASSLGRARSSYNEQFF.

The chain uses TRBV7-2 and TRBJ2-5, with TRBD2 identical over 8 bases. Trimming at V came to 5 bases and at J to 6 bases, leaving 8 bases not matched to a gene. From germline, CDR1 is SGHTA and CDR2 FQGNSA. This CDR3 is 14 amino acids long. The CDR3 region has the DNA TGTGCCAGCAGCCTCCCGGGACTAGAACAGACCCAGTACTTC. This translates into CASSLPGLEQTQYF. The entire variable domain, with the rest obtained from reference TRBV7-2 and TRBJ2-5, is as follows: GAGVSQSPSNKVTEKGKDVELRCDPISGHTALYWYRQSLGQGLEFLIYFQGNSAPDKSGLPSDRFSAERTGGSVSTLTIQRTQQEDSAVYLCASSLPGLEQTQYFGPGTRLLVL.

V and J are TRBV7-2 and TRBJ1-1; possible D gene TRBD1, 5 bases. Trimming removed 5 bases at V and 6 bases at J, with 25 bases between. The germline V gene has CDR1 SGHTA and CDR2 FQGNSA. CDR3 length equals 17 residues. In DNA form, the CDR3 reads TGTGCCAGCAGCCCGCGATGGGCAGGGAACGCCTATGCTGAAGCTTTCTTT. This sequence encodes CASSPRWAGNAYAEAFF.

The chain uses TRBV2 and TRBJ2-1, with 8 bases identical to TRBD2. CDR3 length: 13 residues. With V trimmed by 6 bases and J by 11 bases, 9 bases remained unmatched. Germline values: CDR1 SNHLY, CDR2 FYNNEI. DNA of the CDR3: TGTGCCAGCAGCGGACTAGCCCCGTCCAAGCAGTTCTTC. Its translation is CASSGLAPSKQFF.

The rearrangement uses TRBV28 and TRBJ1-4, with 9 bases that match TRBD1. This CDR3 has 15 residues. V trimming: 4 bases; J trimming: 4 bases; junction bases outside the gene matches: 4. Germline CDR1 reads MDHEN; CDR2 reads SYDVKM. As DNA, the CDR3 is TGTGCCAGCAGTTGGGACAGGGTCTTTAATGAAAAACTGTTTTTT. It codes for CASSWDRVFNEKLFF. The variable domain in full, completed from reference TRBV28 and TRBJ1-4, reads DVKVTQSSRYLVKRTGEKVFLECVQDMDHENMFWYRQDPGLGLRLIYFSYDVKMKEKGDIPEGYSVSREKKERFSLILESASTNQTSMYLCASSWDRVFNEKLFFGSGTQLSVL.

The count of this clone is one. The rearrangement uses TRBV6-1 and TRBJ2-7; TRBD2 matches 8 bases. The CDR3 length is 13 residues. V was pared by 5 bases and J by 5 bases, with 5 bases of the junction left unmatched. Germline values: CDR1 MNHNS, CDR2 SASEGT. The CDR3 region has the DNA TGTGCCAGCAGTTTAGCGGGACCCAACGAGCAGTACTTC. Protein sequence: CASSLAGPNEQYF.

The J gene is TRBJ2-7, the V gene TRBV21-1. TRBV21-1 counts as a pseudogene. There are 13 residues in the CDR3. CDR3 in amino acids: CASMPHSDREQYF. CDR3 nucleotide sequence: TGTGCCAGCATGCCTCATTCCGATCGCGAGCAGTACTTC.

This rearrangement joins TRBV27 to TRBJ2-1; a possible D gene is TRBD2 (6 bases). V dropped 5 bases and J dropped 7 bases, with 27 bases sitting between them. Germline lookup yields CDR1 MNHEY and CDR2 SMNVEV (reference sequence). The CDR3 contains 18 residues. CDR3 nucleotides: TGTGCCAGCAGTCGCTATGGGGGTAGCGGCCCGGCGGGAAATGAGCAGTTCTTC. Translation: CASSRYGGSGPAGNEQFF.

The V call is TRBV5-6, the J call TRBJ1-2; D call uncertain. Trimming left V 1 base short and J 4 bases short, with 11 bases between. The CDR3 length is 14 residues. Per germline, CDR1 SGHDT and CDR2 YYEEEE. The CDR3 DNA reads as TGTGCCAGCAGCTTGTTGGCCGGCCCCTATGGCTACACCTTC. It yields the protein CASSLLAGPYGYTF. The whole variable domain, filled in from reference TRBV5-6 and TRBJ1-2, reads DAGVTQSPTHLIKTRGQQVTLRCSPKSGHDTVSWYQQALGQGPQFIFQYYEEEERQRGNFPDRFSGHQFPNYSSELNVNALLLGDSALYLCASSLLAGPYGYTFGSGTRLTVV.

The table lists this clone with a count of one. V usage is TRBV7-8 and J usage is TRBJ2-1; 7 nucleotides agree with TRBD2. The length of the CDR3 is 17 residues. Germline V gene lookup returns CDR1 SGHVS and CDR2 FQNEAQ. V shed 0 bases, J shed 7 bases, and the junction held 12 bases outside the gene matches. CDR3 region: CASSLAIWRERDNEQFF. The DNA of the CDR3 is TGTGCCAGCAGCTTAGCTATCTGGCGGGAGCGTGATAATGAGCAGTTCTTC.

To note about this clone: At the DNA level, this CDR3 is encoded by other sequences in the same sample as well. The gene calls are TRBV29-1 and TRBJ1-1, with TRBD1 identical over 7 bases. The CDR3 sequence is 13 residues long. J lost 0 bases, V lost 6 bases, and 4 bases had no gene match. Per the germline V gene, CDR1 is SQVTM and CDR2 is ANQGSEA. As DNA, the CDR3 is TGCAGCGTCCGGGGACAGATGAACACTGAAGCTTTCTTT. It yields the protein CSVRGQMNTEAFF.

The chain carries TRBV4-3 and TRBJ2-7, with D unclear. The length of the CDR3 is 16 residues. Per the germline V gene, CDR1 is LGHNA and CDR2 is YSLEER. Trimming stripped 1 base from V and 0 bases from J, with 13 bases between. For the CDR3, the DNA is TGCGCCAGCAGCCAAGCCGGGCCCGTGGTCTCCTACGAGCAGTACTTC. Its translation is CASSQAGPVVSYEQYF.

The gene calls are TRBV2 and TRBJ2-1; possible D gene TRBD2, 5 bases. V lost 5 bases to trimming and J lost 1 base, with 9 bases between them. The CDR3 length is 14 residues. Germline loops: CDR1 SNHLY, CDR2 FYNNEI. In nucleotides, the CDR3 is TGTGCCAGCAGTCCGAGGGCGTCCTACAATGAGCAGTTCTTC. Protein product: CASSPRASYNEQFF.

This chain joins TRBV18 and TRBJ2-5; D call uncertain. Between the trimmed V and J ends, which lost 6 bases and 0 bases, there was a span of 11 bases. The germline V gene encodes CDR1 KGHSH and CDR2 LQKENI. CDR3 length: 14 amino acids. The CDR3 region has the DNA TGTGCCAGCTCTCGTACTTCGGACCAAGAGACCCAGTACTTC. Its translation: CASSRTSDQETQYF.

V and J are TRBV6-5 and TRBJ2-7; 8 nucleotides match TRBD1. Unmatched junction bases numbered 7, after V lost 2 bases and J lost 7 bases. The CDR3 covers 14 residues. Germline assignment: CDR1 MNHEY and CDR2 SVGAGI. The CDR3, as DNA: TGTGCCAGCAGTTACGGACAGGGACGATTAGAGCAGTACTTC. It translates to CASSYGQGRLEQYF.

The CDR3 sequence is CASSQLRRTLSGNTIYF. CDR3 bases: TGCGCCAGCAGCCAACTTAGACGGACTCTCTCTGGAAACACCATATATTTT. This chain joins TRBV4-1 and TRBJ1-3; D not resolved. Germline V lookup: CDR1 MGHRA, CDR2 YSYEKL. V was pared by 2 bases and J by 0 bases, with 14 bases between. The CDR3 sequence is 17 residues long.

V and J are TRBV28 and TRBJ2-1; TRBD2 is a possible D gene (7 bases). Deletions cut 2 bases from V and 8 bases from J, with 16 bases between. CDR1 and CDR2 (germline): MDHEN, SYDVKM. The CDR3 covers 15 residues. The CDR3 DNA reads as TGTGCCAGCAGTTTAGGGGGGGCGGACGGCTATGAGCAGTTCTTC. Encoded protein: CASSLGGADGYEQFF.

This sequence joins TRBV19 and TRBJ2-5; D is unresolved. CDR1 and CDR2 from the germline V gene are LNHDA and SQIVND (reference sequence). Trimming took off 6 bases at V and 3 bases at J, with 11 bases between the two ends. The CDR3 has 13 amino acids. Written as DNA, the CDR3 is TGTGCCAGTAGCCGCCCGGGCAAAGAGACCCAGTACTTC. Translation gives CASSRPGKETQYF.

The chain uses TRBV7-9 and TRBJ2-7; 9 bases agree with TRBD2. This CDR3 region has 17 residues. The germline V gene encodes CDR1 SEHNR and CDR2 FQNEAQ (reference sequence). Losses at the gene ends were 5 bases for V and 3 bases for J; bases not matched to a gene: 14. CDR3: CASSPSSGTSSYYEQYF. For the CDR3, the DNA is TGTGCCAGCAGCCCTTCCTCCGGGACTAGCTCCTACTACGAGCAGTACTTC.

This chain uses TRBV27 with TRBJ1-2, with no clear D. V gave up 2 bases and J gave up 8 bases, with 12 bases separating them. This CDR3 is built from 13 residues. The V gene's germline CDR1 is MNHEY and CDR2 SMNVEV (reference sequence). CDR3 coding DNA: TGTGCCAGCAGTTTAGCGGAGGGAGGCGGCTACACCTTC. It codes for CASSLAEGGGYTF.

CDR3 bases: TGTGCCAGCAGCCCCCAGGGGCAGGGGGTTGGGGAGCAGTACTTC. The encoded protein is CASSPQGQGVGEQYF. The gene calls are TRBV7-7 and TRBJ2-7; TRBD1 matches 7 bases. Germline V CDR1 and CDR2: SSHAT, FNYEAQ (reference sequence). V lost 5 bases, J lost 7 bases, and 14 bases stayed unmatched. This CDR3 spans 15 amino acids.